There are many counts of the clone carrying this T cell receptor (beta chain). What it recognizes is unknown. RNA transcripts yielded amplified TCR beta CDR3 regions. Using the HTBI primer set, a first-round RT-PCR was run on the TCR CDR3. TCRdb reanalysed the multiplex PCR reads using MiXCR and keeps one entry per CDR3 protein. Among roughly 250,000 distinct CDR3 sequences listed, roughly 15% were seen once. The length of the CDR3 is 18 residues. V was pared by 3 bases and J by 1 base, with 19 bases between. CDR1 and CDR2 from the germline V gene are MDHEN and SYDVKM. This sample is part of a study of T cells in Graves' hyperthyroidism and ophthalmopathy. Looking at the study overall: Pretreatment peripheral blood was obtained at initial diagnosis. Overall study results and limits: Blood also carried most thyroid clonotypes expanded above 0.001.

The TCR sequence derives from a young woman with Graves' ophthalmopathy. The chain uses TRBV28 and TRBJ1-5; D might be TRBD1 (5 bases). Sequenced material: blood. The CDR3 region has the DNA TGTGCCAGCAGTTTTTGGTTGGGCGAGCACAGGAGCAATCAGCCCCAGCATTTT. Translating it yields CASSFWLGEHRSNQPQHF.